This T cell receptor (beta chain) emerged from a study of blood T cell repertoires in COVID-19. For the study at large: Some COVID-19 samples were acute and others convalescent; all came from the United States, Italy and Spain. T cells, B-cell-depleted T cells, or PBMCs provided the cDNA or gDNA that served as material.

This CDR3 is 13 amino acids long. V shed 4 bases and J shed 1 base, with 8 bases lying between them. Germline V gene lookup returns CDR1 SGHKS and CDR2 YYEKEE (reference sequence). TCRdb keeps only in-frame clones here, not all; method: immunoSEQ multiplex PCR. The table lists 65,000 to 70,000 clones, less than 90% of them singletons. This TCR came from an older man with acute or convalescent COVID-19. V gene TRBV5-5 combines with J gene TRBJ1-2; TRBD1 is a possible D gene (5 bases). The specimen was peripheral blood. DNA of the CDR3: TGTGCCAGCAGCGGAGGGGTTAACTATGGCTACACCTTC. Protein: CASSGGVNYGYTF.